This TCR beta chain was captured by sequencing in a study of T cell responses to AZD1222 COVID-19 vaccine (dated by TCRdb to the early 2020s). In the study overall: A total of 233 trial participants underwent TCR sequencing, of whom 200 to 220 had received two doses of AZD1222 and roughly 26 had received two doses of the MenACWY control vaccine. Trial participants were enrolled into age subgroups of 18-55, 56-69 and 70-plus years, which contained about 150, 27 and 61 TCR-sequenced participants, respectively.

The time point label here, explained by the study, means: about 28 days (+/-7) after the second vaccine dose. AZD1222 recipients given second doses at about 4 weeks or at about 12 weeks were pooled, since spike-specific TCR depth and breadth were not found to differ between the two schedules. The vaccinee samples were drawn from two UK trials, COV001 and COV002, one of which was a single-blind randomized controlled phase 2/3 trial testing AZD1222 (ChAdOx1 nCoV-19) in healthy adults. For TCRbeta chain sequencing, PBMC samples were collected from trial participants at day 0 and at day 28 after the second dose. The CDR3 regions of human TCRbeta chains were subjected to immunosequencing. Processing in the source paper ran as follows. TCRs in the repertoires were matched against a reference library of SARS-CoV-2-specific TCRs that had been generated with the MIRA antigen-specificity platform. Breadth meant the fraction of unique TCRs that were SARS-CoV-2-associated, whereas depth meant the fraction of total T cells that were SARS-CoV-2-associated. Using the MIRA data, every spike-specific TCR was mapped to the spike region that the TCR reacted to and assigned to either a CD4 or a CD8 class. Log10-transformed breadth and depth values were compared by one-way ANOVA with Sidak's multiple comparisons tests. TCRdb stores this immuneACCESS table with in-frame sequences only. Part of the clones is absent; in the studies checked, under half of the shortfall reflects unresolved V genes, and no reason is known for the rest. The V and J calls and the clone size are those of that table, but D and trimming were determined from the DNA. This sample is represented by under 90,000 clones; over 75% of them were singletons. The ten largest clones represent 8% to 13% of the sample.

The junction shows trimming of 3 bases on V and 8 bases on J, plus 14 bases between the germline ends. Via the germline V gene (reference sequence), CDR1 is LNHDA and CDR2 SQIVND. From its cysteine to its phenylalanine, the CDR3 spans 14 amino acids. Kept here is only the CDR3 DNA, which spans 42 bases and is read in frame from base 1. Details on this clone: This clone's antigen is unknown. Base qualities are missing; no much larger clone stands one base away.

The paper as a whole reports these results and caveats: After two AZD1222 doses, both the breadth and the depth of spike-specific TCRs were significantly higher than at day 0 and than in MenACWY recipients. Conclusions about previously exposed vaccinees are limited, since just six AZD1222 recipients were seropositive for SARS-CoV-2 at baseline. The whole spike protein was spanned by vaccine-associated CD4 TCRs, and dominant responses were seen in regions 160-218 and 743-854. Most participants were white British and females outnumbered males, and the authors suggested that clonal diversity may have been underestimated. Reportedly, almost half of the unique spike-specific TCRs recognized epitopes lying outside the regions that are mutated in the B.1.351 and B.1.1.7 variants. The 56-69-year group was small, and its depth increase did not reach significance, likely because of low power. No day 14 peak-response samples were available, so repertoires were characterized only after the peak T cell response.

The receptor chain draws on TRBV19 and TRBJ1-3, with the D gene too uncertain to name. The TCR sequence derives from an adult who received the AZD1222 COVID-19 vaccine. The starting material was peripheral blood, obtained 28 days after the second AZD1222 dose. The CDR3 amino acid sequence is: CASSMLRLRDTIYF. At the DNA level, the sequence is TGTGCCAGTAGTATGTTGCGACTGAGGGACACCATATATTTT.